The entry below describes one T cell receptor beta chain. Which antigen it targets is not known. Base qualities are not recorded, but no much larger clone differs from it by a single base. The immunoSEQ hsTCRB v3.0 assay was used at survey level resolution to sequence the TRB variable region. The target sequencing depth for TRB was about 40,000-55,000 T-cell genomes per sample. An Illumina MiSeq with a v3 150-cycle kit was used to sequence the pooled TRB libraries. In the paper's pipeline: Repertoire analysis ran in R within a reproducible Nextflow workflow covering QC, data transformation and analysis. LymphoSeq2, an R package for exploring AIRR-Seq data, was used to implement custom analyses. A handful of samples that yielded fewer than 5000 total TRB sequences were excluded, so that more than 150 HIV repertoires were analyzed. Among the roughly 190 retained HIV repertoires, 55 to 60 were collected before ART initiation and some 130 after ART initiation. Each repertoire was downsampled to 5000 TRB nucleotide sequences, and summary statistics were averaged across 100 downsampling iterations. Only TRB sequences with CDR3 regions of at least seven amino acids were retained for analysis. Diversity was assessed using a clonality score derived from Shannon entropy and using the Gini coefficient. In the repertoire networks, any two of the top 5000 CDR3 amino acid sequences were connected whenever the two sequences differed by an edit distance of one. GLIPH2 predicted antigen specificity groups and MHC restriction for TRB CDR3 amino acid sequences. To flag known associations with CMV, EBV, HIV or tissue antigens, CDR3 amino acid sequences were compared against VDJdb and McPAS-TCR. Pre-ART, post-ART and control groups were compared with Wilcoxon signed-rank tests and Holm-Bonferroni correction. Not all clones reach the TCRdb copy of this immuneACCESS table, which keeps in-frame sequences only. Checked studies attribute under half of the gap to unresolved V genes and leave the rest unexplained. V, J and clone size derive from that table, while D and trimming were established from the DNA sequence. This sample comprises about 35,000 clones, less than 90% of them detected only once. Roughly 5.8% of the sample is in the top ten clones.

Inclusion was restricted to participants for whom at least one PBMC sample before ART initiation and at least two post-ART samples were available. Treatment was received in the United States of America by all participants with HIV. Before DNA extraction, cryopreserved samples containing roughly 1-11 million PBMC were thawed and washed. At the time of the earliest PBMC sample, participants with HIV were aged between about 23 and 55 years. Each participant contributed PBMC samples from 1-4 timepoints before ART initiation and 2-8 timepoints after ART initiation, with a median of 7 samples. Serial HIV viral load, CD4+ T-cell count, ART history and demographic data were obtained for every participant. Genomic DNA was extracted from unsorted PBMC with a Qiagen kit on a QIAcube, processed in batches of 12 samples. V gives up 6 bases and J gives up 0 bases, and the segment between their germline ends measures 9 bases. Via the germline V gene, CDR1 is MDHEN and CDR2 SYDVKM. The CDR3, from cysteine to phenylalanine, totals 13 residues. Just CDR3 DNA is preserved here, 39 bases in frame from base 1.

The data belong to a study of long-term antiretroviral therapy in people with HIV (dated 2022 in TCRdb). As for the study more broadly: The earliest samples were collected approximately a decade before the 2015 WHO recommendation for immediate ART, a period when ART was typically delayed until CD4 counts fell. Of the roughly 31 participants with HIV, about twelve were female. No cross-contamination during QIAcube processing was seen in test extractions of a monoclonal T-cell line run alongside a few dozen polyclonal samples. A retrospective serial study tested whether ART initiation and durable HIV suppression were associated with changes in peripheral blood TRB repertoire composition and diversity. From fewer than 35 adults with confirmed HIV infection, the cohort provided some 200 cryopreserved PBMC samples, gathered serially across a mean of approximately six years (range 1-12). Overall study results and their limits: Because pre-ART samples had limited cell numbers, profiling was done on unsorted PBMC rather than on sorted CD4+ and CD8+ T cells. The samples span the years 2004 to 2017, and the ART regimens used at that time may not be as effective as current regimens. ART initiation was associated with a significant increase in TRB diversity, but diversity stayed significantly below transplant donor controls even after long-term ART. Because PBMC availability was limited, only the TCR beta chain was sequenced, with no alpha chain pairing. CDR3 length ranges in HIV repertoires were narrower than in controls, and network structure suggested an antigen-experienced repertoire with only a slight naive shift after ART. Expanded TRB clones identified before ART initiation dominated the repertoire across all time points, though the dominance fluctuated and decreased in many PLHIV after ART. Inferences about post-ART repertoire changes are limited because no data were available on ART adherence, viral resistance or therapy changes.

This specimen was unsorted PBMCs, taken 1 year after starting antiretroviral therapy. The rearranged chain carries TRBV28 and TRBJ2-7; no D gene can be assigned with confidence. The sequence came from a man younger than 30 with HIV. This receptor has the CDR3 CASSSLSSYEQYF. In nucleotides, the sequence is TGTGCCAGCAGCTCTCTGAGCTCCTACGAGCAGTACTTC.